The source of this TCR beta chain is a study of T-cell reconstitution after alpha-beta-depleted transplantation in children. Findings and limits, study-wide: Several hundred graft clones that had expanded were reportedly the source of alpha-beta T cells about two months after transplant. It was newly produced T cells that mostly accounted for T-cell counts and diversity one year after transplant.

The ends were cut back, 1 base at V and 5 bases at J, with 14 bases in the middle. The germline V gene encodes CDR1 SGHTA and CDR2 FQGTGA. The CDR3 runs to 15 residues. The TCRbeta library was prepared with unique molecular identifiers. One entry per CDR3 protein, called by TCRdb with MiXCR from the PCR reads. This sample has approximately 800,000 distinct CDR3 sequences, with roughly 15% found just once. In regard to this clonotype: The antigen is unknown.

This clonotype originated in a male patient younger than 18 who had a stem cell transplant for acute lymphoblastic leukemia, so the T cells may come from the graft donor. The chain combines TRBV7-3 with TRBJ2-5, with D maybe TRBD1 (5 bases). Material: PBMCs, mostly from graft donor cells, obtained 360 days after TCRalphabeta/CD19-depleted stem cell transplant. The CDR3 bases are TGTGCCAGCAGCTTAAGTCCCCAGGGAATGGAGACCCAGTACTTC. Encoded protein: CASSLSPQGMETQYF.